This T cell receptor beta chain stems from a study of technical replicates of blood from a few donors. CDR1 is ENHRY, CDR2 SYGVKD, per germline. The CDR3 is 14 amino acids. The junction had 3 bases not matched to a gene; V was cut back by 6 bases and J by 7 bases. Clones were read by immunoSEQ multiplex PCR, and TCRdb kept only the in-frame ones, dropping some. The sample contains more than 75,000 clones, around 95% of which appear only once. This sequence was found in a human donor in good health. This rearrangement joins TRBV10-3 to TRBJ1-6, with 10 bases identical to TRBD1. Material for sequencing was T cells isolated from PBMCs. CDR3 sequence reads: CAIREGQGNSPLHF. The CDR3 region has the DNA TGTGCCATCAGGGAGGGACAGGGGAATTCACCCCTCCACTTT.